This T cell receptor (beta chain) came from a study of brain T cells in children with intractable seizures (dated by TCRdb to the early 2020s). Some background on the complete study: Resected brain tissue from a few dozen pediatric epilepsy surgery cases was first screened for immune gene transcripts using a NanoString immunology panel. About 65% of the 12 selected surgery cases also had pre-surgery blood sequenced, which left four cases with brain tissue only.

The time point label for this specimen denotes: resected brain tissue, or blood drawn just prior to surgery. Surgery cases with the highest brain T cell transcript signatures were selected for TCR beta chain sequencing of brain tissue and, where available, blood. Patients had been treated with at least one anti-epileptic drug before surgery. TCR-sequenced patients were children with drug-resistant epilepsy due to tuberous sclerosis complex, focal cortical dysplasia, Rasmussen encephalitis or hemimegalencephaly. Blood was drawn right before the epilepsy surgery. The Monarch genomic DNA purification kit was used to extract bulk genomic DNA from unsorted brain tissue and whole blood. TCR beta chain sequences were generated from genomic DNA using the immunoSEQ assay. In the original analysis: CDR3 sequences that did not begin with the conserved framework cysteine at position 104 were removed manually. To get clonality, the normalized Shannon's Diversity Index was subtracted from one, giving values from 0 (maximal diversity) to 1 (oligoclonal). Chi-squared comparison-of-proportions tests assessed whether the same CDR3 differed in frequency between samples, such as brain versus blood. Public clonotypes were found through immuneACCESS searches, while the VDJdb browser was used to judge similarity to known antiviral clonotypes. TCRdb stores this immuneACCESS table with in-frame sequences only. Part of the clones is absent; in the studies checked, under half of the shortfall reflects unresolved V genes, and no reason is known for the rest. Clone size and the V and J calls come from that table; the DNA yielded D and trimming. The sample table records about 64,000 clones; roughly 95% of these occur just once. Roughly 0.38% of the sample is taken by the ten largest.

On this clone: Its cognate antigen has yet to be identified. Base quality data are lacking; no much larger clone is found one base away.

The research as a whole found: Because sequencing depth differed between pre- and post-surgery blood, the absence of clones from the pre-surgery sample may reflect undersampling. Viral specificity was inferred only from CDR3 sequence similarity, and patients' HCMV serostatus was unknown.

In the germline V gene, CDR1 corresponds to SGHDT and CDR2 to YYEEEE. V is cut by 1 base and J by 3 bases, and the space between the germline ends is 11 bases. The CDR3 holds 15 amino acids from the cysteine to the phenylalanine. CDR3 DNA only is kept here, 45 bases in frame from base 1. Sequenced material: peripheral blood, taken at surgery. This clonotype was obtained from a boy under two years old with focal cortical dysplasia and intractable seizures. The chain joins TRBV5-6 to TRBJ1-5; the D segment cannot be called with confidence. The CDR3 sequence is CASSLYRASNQPQHF. The DNA is as follows: TGTGCCAGCAGCTTGTATAGGGCCTCCAATCAGCCCCAGCATTTT.